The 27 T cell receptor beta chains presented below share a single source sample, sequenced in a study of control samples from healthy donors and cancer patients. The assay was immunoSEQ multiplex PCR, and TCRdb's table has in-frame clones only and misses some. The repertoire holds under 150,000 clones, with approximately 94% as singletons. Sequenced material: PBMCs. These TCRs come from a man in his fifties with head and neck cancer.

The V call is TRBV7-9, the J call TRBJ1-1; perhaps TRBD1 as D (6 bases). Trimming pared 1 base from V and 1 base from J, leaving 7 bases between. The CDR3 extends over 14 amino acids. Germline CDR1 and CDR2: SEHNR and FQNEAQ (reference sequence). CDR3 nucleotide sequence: TGTGCCAGCAGCTTAGAAGGGGGGAACACTGAAGCTTTCTTT. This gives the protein CASSLEGGNTEAFF.

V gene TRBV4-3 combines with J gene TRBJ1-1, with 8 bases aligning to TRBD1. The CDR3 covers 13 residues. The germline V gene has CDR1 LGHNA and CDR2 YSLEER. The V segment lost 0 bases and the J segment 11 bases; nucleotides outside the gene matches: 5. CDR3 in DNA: TGCGCCAGCAGCCAAGATCAGGACAGGGCGGCTTTCTTT. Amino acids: CASSQDQDRAAFF.

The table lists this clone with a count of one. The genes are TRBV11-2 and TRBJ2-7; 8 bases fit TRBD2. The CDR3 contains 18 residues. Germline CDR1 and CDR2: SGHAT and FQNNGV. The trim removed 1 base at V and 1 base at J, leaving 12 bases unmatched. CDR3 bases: TGTGCCAGCAGCTTAGCTCTTCCAACGGGGGGGATTTCCTACGAGCAGTACTTC. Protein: CASSLALPTGGISYEQYF.

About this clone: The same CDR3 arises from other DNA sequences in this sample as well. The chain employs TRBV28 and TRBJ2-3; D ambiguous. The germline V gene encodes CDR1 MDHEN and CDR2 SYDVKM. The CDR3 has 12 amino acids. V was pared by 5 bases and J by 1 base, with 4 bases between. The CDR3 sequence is CASSIRTDTQYF. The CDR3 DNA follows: TGTGCCAGCAGTATTCGCACAGATACGCAGTATTTT.

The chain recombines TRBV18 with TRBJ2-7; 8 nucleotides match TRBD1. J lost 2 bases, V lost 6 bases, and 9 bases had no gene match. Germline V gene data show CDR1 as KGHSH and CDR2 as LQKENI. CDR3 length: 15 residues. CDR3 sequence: CASSPSGTGPYEQYF. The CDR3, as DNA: TGTGCCAGCTCGCCCTCCGGGACAGGTCCCTACGAGCAGTACTTC.

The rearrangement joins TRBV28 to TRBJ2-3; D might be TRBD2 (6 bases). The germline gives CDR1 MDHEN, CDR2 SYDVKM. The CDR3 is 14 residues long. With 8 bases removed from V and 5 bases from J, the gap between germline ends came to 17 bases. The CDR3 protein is CASSSWRGKDTQYF. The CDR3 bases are TGTGCCAGCTCCTCGTGGAGGGGTAAAGATACGCAGTATTTT.

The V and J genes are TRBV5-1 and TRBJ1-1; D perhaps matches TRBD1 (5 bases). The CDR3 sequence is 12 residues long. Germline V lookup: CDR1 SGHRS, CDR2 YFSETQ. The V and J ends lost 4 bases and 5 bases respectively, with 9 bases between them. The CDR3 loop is CASSTQGTEAFF. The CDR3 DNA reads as TGCGCCAGCAGCACCCAGGGAACTGAAGCTTTCTTT. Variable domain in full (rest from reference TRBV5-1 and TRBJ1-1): KAGVTQTPRYLIKTRGQQVTLSCSPISGHRSVSWYQQTPGQGLQFLFEYFSETQRNKGNFPGRFSGRQFSNSRSEMNVSTLELGDSALYLCASSTQGTEAFFGQGTRLTVV.

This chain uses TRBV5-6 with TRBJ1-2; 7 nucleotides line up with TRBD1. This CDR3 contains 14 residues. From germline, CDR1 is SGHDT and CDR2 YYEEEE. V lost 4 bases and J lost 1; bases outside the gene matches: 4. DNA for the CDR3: TGTGCCAGCAGCCGGGGGACAGTTAACTATGGCTACACCTTC. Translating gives CASSRGTVNYGYTF.

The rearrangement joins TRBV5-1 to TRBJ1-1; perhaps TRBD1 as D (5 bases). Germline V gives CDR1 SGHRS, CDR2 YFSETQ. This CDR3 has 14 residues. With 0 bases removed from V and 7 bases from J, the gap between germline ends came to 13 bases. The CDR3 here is CASSLGQRQSEAFF. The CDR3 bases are TGCGCCAGCAGCTTGGGACAGCGGCAAAGTGAAGCTTTCTTT.

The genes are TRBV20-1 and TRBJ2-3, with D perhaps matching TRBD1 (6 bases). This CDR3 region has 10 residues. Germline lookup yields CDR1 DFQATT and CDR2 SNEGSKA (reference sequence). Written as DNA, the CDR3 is TGCAGGTACAGGGTAGATACGCAGTATTTT. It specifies CRYRVDTQYF.

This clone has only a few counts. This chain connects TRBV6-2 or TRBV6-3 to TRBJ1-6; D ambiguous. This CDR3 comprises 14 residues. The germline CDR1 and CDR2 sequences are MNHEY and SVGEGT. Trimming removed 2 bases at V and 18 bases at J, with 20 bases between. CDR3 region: CASSYGGKGSGHHF. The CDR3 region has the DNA TGTGCCAGCAGTTACGGAGGGAAGGGCTCAGGTCACCACTTT.

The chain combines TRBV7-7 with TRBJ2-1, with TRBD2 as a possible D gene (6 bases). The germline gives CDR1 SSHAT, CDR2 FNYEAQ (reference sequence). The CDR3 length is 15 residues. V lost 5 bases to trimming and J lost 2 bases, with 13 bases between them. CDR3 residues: CASSPGRGTYNEQFF. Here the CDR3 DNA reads TGTGCCAGCAGCCCGGGACGGGGGACCTACAATGAGCAGTTCTTC.

The CDR3 loop reads CAWSAQGALGAFF. The DNA for the CDR3 is TGTGCCTGGAGTGCACAGGGGGCCCTTGGGGCTTTCTTT. The chain is built from TRBV30 and TRBJ1-1; TRBD1 agrees at 9 bases. V shed 1 base and J 11 bases; nucleotides not matched to a gene: 8. The CDR3 consists of 13 residues. CDR1 GTSNPN and CDR2 SVGIG come from the germline V gene (reference sequence).

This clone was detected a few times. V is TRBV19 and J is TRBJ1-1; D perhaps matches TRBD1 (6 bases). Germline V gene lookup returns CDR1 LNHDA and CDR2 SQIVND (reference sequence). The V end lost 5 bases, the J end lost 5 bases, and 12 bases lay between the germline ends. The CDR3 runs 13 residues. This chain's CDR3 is CASSQQGGTEAFF. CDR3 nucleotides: TGTGCCAGTAGTCAACAGGGAGGGACTGAAGCTTTCTTT.

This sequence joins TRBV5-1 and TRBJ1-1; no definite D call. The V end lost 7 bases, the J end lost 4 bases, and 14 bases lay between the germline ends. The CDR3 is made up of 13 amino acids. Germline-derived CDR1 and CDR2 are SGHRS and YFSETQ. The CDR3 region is CASLREAGTEAFF. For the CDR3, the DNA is TGCGCCAGCCTGAGGGAAGCAGGCACTGAAGCTTTCTTT.

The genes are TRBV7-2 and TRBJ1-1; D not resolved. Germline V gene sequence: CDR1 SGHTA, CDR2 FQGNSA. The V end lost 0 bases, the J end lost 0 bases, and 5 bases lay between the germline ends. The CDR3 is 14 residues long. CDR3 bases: TGTGCCAGCAGCTTAGCTCTTCTGAACACTGAAGCTTTCTTT. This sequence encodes CASSLALLNTEAFF.

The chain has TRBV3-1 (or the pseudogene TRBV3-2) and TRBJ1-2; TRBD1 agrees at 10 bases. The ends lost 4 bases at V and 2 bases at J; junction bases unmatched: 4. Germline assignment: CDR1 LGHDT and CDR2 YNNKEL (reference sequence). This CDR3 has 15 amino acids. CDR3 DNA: TGTGCCAGCAGCCGGGGACAGGGGCCGAACTATGGCTACACCTTC. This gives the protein CASSRGQGPNYGYTF.

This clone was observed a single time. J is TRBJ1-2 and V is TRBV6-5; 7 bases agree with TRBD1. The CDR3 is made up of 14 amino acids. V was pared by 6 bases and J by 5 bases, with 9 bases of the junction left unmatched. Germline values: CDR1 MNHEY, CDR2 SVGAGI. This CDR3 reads CASRTRQGTYGYTF. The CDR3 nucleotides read TGTGCCAGCAGGACCCGACAGGGAACGTATGGCTACACCTTC.

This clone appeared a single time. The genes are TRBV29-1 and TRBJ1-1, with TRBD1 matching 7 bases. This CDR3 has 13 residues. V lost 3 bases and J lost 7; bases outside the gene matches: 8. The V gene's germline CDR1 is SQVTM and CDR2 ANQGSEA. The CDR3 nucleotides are TGCAGCGTTGAGGACCCCGGGACAGTTGAAGCTTTCTTT. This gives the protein CSVEDPGTVEAFF.

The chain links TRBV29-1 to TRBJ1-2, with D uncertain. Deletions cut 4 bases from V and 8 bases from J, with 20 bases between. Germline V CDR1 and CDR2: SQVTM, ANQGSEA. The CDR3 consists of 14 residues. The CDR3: CSVGLADAYEGYTF. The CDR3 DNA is TGCAGCGTTGGTCTGGCAGACGCATATGAGGGCTACACCTTC. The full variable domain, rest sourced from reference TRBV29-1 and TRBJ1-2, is SAVISQKPSRDICQRGTSLTIQCQVDSQVTMMFWYRQQPGQSLTLIATANQGSEATYESGFVIDKFPISRPNLTFSTLTVSNMSPEDSSIYLCSVGLADAYEGYTFGSGTRLTVV.

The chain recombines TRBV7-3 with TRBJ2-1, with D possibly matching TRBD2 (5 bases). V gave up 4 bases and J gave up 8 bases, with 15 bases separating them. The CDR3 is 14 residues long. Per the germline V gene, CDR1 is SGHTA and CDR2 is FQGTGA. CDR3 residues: CASSYGLREDEQFF. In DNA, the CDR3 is TGTGCCAGCAGCTATGGCCTGAGGGAAGATGAGCAGTTCTTC.

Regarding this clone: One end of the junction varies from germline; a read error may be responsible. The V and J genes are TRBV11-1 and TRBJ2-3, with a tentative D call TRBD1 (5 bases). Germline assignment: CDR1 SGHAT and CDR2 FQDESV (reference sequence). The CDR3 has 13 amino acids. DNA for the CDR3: TGTGCCAGCAGCTCGATTCCCACAGGTACGCAGTATTTT. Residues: CASSSIPTGTQYF.

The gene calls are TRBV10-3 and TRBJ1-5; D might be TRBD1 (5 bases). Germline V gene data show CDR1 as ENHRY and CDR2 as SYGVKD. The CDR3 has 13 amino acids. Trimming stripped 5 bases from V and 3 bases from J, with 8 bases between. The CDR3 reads CAISRGPNQPQHF. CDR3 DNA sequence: TGTGCCATCAGTAGGGGACCCAATCAGCCCCAGCATTTT.

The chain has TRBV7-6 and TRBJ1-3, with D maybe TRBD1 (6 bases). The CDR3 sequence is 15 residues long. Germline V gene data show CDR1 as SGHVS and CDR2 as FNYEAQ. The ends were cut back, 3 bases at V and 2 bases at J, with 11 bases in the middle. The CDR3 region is CASSLNRDTGNTIYF. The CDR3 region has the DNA TGTGCCAGCAGCTTGAACAGGGACACTGGAAACACCATATATTTT.

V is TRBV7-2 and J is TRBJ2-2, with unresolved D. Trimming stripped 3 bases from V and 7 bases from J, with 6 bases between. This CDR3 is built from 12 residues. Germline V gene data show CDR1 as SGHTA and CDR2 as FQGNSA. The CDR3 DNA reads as TGTGCCAGCAGCTTCGTGGACGGGGAGCTGTTTTTT. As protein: CASSFVDGELFF. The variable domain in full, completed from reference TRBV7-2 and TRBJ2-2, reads GAGVSQSPSNKVTEKGKDVELRCDPISGHTALYWYRQSLGQGLEFLIYFQGNSAPDKSGLPSDRFSAERTGGSVSTLTIQRTQQEDSAVYLCASSFVDGELFFGEGSRLTVL.

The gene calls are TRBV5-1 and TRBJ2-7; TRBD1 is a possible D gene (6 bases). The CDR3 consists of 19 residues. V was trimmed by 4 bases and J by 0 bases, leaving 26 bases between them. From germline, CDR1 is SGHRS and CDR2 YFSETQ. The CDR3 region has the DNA TGCGCCAGCAGCCTCAGGCGACCCAGACAGGTTGAAAGCTCCTACGAGCAGTACTTC. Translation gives CASSLRRPRQVESSYEQYF.

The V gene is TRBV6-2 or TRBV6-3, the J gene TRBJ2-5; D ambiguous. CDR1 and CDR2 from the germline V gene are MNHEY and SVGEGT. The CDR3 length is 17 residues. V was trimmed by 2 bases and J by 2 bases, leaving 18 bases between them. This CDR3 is CASSYAGTLNHQETQYF. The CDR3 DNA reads TGTGCCAGCAGTTACGCAGGAACGCTAAACCATCAAGAGACCCAGTACTTC.